This T cell receptor beta chain was recorded in a study of blood T cell repertoires in COVID-19. The overall study: Both acute and convalescent COVID-19 samples were obtained from the United States, Italy and Spain. From T cells, B-cell-depleted T cells, or PBMCs came the material, which was cDNA or gDNA.

In the authors' methods: How many nucleated cells were present was estimated from reference gene primer amplification. TCRdb's copy holds only in-frame clones and misses some; the assay was immunoSEQ multiplex PCR. V, J and clone size reflect that table, while D and trimming were determined from the DNA. Of around 78,000 clones listed, about 80% are singletons. Trimming removed 5 bases at V and 2 bases at J, with 10 bases between. This CDR3 spans 13 amino acids. Germline CDR1 is MNHNY and CDR2 is SVGAGI (reference sequence). Sequencing was carried out using peripheral blood. This TCR was recovered from a human donor in a cohort sampled during active COVID-19. The chain uses TRBV6-6 and TRBJ2-7, with D uncertain. CDR3 amino acids: CASSPDTPYEQYF. CDR3 DNA sequence: TGTGCCAGCAGTCCCGACACCCCCTACGAGCAGTACTTC.